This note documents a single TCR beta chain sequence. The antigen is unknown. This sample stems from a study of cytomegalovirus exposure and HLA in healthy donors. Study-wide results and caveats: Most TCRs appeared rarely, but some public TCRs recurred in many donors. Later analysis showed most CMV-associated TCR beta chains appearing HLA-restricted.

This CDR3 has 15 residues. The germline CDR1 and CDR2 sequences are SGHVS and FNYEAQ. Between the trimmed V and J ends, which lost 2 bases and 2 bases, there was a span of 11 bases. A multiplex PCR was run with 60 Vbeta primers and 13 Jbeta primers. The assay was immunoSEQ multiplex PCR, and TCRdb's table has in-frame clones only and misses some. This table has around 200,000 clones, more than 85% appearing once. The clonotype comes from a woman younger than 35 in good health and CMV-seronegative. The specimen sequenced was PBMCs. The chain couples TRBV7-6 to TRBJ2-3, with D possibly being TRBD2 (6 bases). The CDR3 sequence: CASSLSRGLTDTQYF. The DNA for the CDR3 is TGTGCCAGCAGCTTAAGCCGGGGACTCACAGATACGCAGTATTTT.